This TCR beta chain derives from a study of T-cell reconstitution after alpha-beta-depleted transplantation in children. As it was prepared, the TCRbeta library received unique molecular identifiers. TCRdb processed the PCR reads anew with MiXCR; each CDR3 protein has one entry. The repertoire holds some 200,000 distinct CDR3 sequences, with about 14% as singletons. V trimming: 6 bases; J trimming: 4 bases; junction bases outside the gene matches: 11. The CDR3 consists of 16 residues. Many counts were recorded for this clonotype. The clonotype originates from a human donor who donated a stem cell graft to a child with acute lymphoblastic leukemia. V gene TRBV12-3 or TRBV12-4 combines with J gene TRBJ1-1, with 10 bases fitting TRBD1. Sequenced material: PBMCs from the stem cell graft donor, taken from the stem cell graft. The CDR3 protein is CASSQQGTGDGTEAFF. DNA of the CDR3: TGTGCCAGCAGCCAACAAGGGACAGGGGATGGCACTGAAGCTTTCTTT.